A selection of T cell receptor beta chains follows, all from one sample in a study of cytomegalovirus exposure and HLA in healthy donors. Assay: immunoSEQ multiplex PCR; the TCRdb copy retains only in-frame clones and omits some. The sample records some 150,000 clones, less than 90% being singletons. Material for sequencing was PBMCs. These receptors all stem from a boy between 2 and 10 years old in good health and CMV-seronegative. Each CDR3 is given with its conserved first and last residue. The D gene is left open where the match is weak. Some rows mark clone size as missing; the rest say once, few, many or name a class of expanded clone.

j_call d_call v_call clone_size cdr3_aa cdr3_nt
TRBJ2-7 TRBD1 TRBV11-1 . CASSSREPGQGPYEQYF TGTGCCAGCAGCTCCCGAGAACCGGGACAGGGACCCTACGAGCAGTACTTC
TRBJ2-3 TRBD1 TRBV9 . CASSVRVGTGVGLVEPDTQYF TGTGCCAGCAGCGTAAGGGTCGGGACAGGGGTGGGTTTGGTAGAACCAGATACGCAGTATTTT
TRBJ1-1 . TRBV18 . CASSPHPGNTEAFF TGTGCCAGCTCACCACACCCCGGGAACACTGAAGCTTTCTTT
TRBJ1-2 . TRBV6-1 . CASSRDRNYGYTF TGTGCCAGCAGCCGAGACAGGAACTATGGCTACACCTTC
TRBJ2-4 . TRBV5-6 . CASSQPDIKNIQYF TGTGCCAGCAGTCAACCGGACATTAAAAACATTCAGTACTTC
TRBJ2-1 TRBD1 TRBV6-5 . CASSSWRGQGSGEQFF TGTGCCAGCAGTTCGTGGAGAGGACAGGGGTCAGGCGAGCAGTTCTTC
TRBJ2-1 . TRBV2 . CASRGRGVEQFF TGTGCCAGCAGGGGCAGGGGGGTAGAGCAGTTCTTC
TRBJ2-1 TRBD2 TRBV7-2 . CASSRHGLAGGGNEQFF TGTGCCAGCAGCCGTCACGGACTAGCGGGAGGGGGCAATGAGCAGTTCTTC
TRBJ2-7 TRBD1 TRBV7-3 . CASSLDRTNYEQYF TGTGCCAGCAGCCTGGACAGGACGAACTACGAGCAGTACTTC
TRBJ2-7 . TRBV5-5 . CASIGPSRGGEQYF TGTGCCAGCATTGGGCCGTCACGGGGAGGCGAGCAGTACTTC
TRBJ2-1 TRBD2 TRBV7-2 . CASSYVHLAGGNEQFF TGTGCCAGCAGCTATGTTCACCTAGCGGGGGGCAATGAGCAGTTCTTC
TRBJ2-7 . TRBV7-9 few CSSSFPRASGEYEQYF TGTTCCAGCAGCTTCCCCCGGGCTAGTGGGGAGTACGAGCAGTACTTC
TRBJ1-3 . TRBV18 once CASSPLGQLGNTIYF TGTGCCAGCTCACCACTGGGGCAGTTGGGAAACACCATATATTTT
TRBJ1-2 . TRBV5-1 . CASKKTGFQSGLEGVYTF TGCGCCAGCAAAAAGACAGGCTTCCAATCGGGTCTCGAGGGTGTCTACACCTTC
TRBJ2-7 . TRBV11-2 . CASSSGTAEQYF TGTGCCAGCAGCTCCGGGACTGCCGAGCAGTACTTC
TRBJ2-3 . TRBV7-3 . CASSSLADTQYF TGTGCCAGCAGCTCGTTAGCAGATACGCAGTATTTT
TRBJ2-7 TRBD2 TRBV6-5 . CASSYYSGRYEQYF TGTGCCAGCAGTTACTATAGCGGGAGGTACGAGCAGTACTTC
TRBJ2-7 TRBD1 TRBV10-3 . CALDSRDRAFWKVYEQYF TGTGCCCTAGATAGCCGGGACAGGGCTTTCTGGAAGGTCTACGAGCAGTACTTC
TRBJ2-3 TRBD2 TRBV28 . CASSLPAGGGTDTQYF TGTGCCAGCAGTTTACCGGCGGGAGGAGGCACAGATACGCAGTATTTT
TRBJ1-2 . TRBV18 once CASSSYTVLTF TGTGCCAGCTCATCCTACACAGTATTAACCTTC
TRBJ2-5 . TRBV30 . CAWGLTRGETQYF TGTGCCTGGGGTCTGACTCGGGGGGAGACCCAGTACTTC
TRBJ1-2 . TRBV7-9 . CASSHPTDRYGYTF TGTGCCAGCAGCCATCCCACTGACAGATATGGCTACACCTTC
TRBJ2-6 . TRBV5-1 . CASSLAVTNSGANVLTF TGCGCCAGCAGCTTGGCGGTTACTAACTCTGGGGCCAACGTCCTGACTTTC
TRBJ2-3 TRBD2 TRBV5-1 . CASSGAGARPDTQYF TGCGCCAGCAGCGGGGCGGGAGCCCGACCAGATACGCAGTATTTT
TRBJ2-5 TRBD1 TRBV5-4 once CASSRGTGSETQYF TGTGCTAGCAGCCGAGGGACAGGTTCGGAGACCCAGTACTTC
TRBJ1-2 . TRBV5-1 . CASSLGSREINYGGYTF TGCGCCAGCAGCTTGGGTTCTAGGGAGATCAACTATGGCGGCTACACCTTC
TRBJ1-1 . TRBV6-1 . CASRRQENTEAFF TGTGCCAGCAGGCGACAGGAGAACACTGAAGCTTTCTTT
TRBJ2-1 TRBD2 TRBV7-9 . CASRGTSRAPLNEQFF TGTGCCAGCAGGGGGACTAGCCGGGCTCCACTCAATGAGCAGTTCTTC
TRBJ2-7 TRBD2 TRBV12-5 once CASGSQKTGTTHSYEQYF TGTGCTAGTGGTTCCCAAAAGACCGGGACTACCCACTCCTACGAGCAGTACTTC
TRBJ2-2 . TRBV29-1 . CSVGEGGPTGELFF TGCAGCGTTGGGGAGGGGGGGCCCACCGGGGAGCTGTTTTTT
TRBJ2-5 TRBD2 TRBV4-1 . CASSRLSGGAGETQYF TGCGCCAGCAGCCGGTTGAGCGGGGGGGCAGGAGAGACCCAGTACTTC
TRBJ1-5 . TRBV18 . CASSPIQVNQPQHF TGTGCCAGCTCACCAATACAGGTTAATCAGCCCCAGCATTTT
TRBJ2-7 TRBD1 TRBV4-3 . CASSQSTGDRYEQYF TGCGCCAGCAGCCAGAGCACAGGGGATCGATACGAGCAGTACTTC
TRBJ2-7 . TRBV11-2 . CASSFPAVGRRTYEQYF TGTGCCAGCAGCTTCCCCGCGGTGGGGAGGAGGACCTACGAGCAGTACTTC
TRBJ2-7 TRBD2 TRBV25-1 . CASSAPQPGLAGYEQYF TGTGCCAGCAGTGCACCTCAGCCGGGACTAGCGGGCTACGAGCAGTACTTC
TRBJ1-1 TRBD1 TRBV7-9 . CASRRTGTAEAFF TGTGCCAGCAGACGGACAGGGACCGCTGAAGCTTTCTTT
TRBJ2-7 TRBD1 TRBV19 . CASSLAGQGNPEQYF TGTGCCAGTAGTCTCGCCGGACAGGGGAACCCCGAGCAGTACTTC
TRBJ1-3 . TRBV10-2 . CASSIGEPGNTIYF TGCGCCAGCAGTATCGGAGAGCCAGGAAACACCATATATTTT
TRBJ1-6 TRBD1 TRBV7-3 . CASSSTGTGAYSPLHF TGTGCCAGCAGTTCGACCGGGACAGGGGCATATTCACCCCTCCACTTT
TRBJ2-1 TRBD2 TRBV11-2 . CASSPQGVAGDEQFF TGTGCCAGCAGCCCGCAGGGGGTAGCGGGAGATGAGCAGTTCTTC
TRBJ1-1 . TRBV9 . CASSVESLQGTEAFF TGTGCCAGCAGCGTAGAGTCGTTGCAGGGTACTGAAGCTTTCTTT
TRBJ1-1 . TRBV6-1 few CASIMGAVPSAFF TGTGCCAGCATCATGGGGGCAGTTCCTTCAGCTTTCTTT
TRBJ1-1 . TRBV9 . CASSVGAGGGRPTEAFF TGTGCCAGCAGCGTAGGGGCAGGCGGAGGGAGGCCCACTGAAGCTTTCTTT
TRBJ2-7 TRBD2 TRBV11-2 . CASRSPGLAGRYEQYF TGTGCCAGCAGATCTCCGGGACTAGCGGGGAGATACGAGCAGTACTTC
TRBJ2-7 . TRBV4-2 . CASSQESQGLQSYEQYF TGTGCCAGCAGCCAAGAATCCCAGGGCTTGCAATCCTACGAGCAGTACTTC
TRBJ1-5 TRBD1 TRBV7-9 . CASSSDRVYQPQHF TGTGCCAGCAGCTCAGACAGGGTCTACCAGCCCCAGCATTTT
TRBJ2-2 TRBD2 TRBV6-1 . CASSEASGGAGELFF TGTGCCAGCAGTGAAGCTAGCGGGGGGGCCGGGGAGCTGTTTTTT
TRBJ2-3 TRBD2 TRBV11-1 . CASGRGVDTDTQYF TGTGCCAGCGGGCGGGGGGTCGACACAGATACGCAGTATTTT
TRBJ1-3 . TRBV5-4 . CASSGDNPRGNTIYF TGTGCCAGCAGCGGGGACAACCCGAGGGGAAACACCATATATTTT
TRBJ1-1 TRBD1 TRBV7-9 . CASSLRGTEAFF TGTGCCAGCAGCCTCAGGGGGACTGAAGCTTTCTTT
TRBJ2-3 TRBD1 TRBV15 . CATSKSGGATDTQYF TGTGCCACCAGCAAATCAGGGGGCGCAACAGATACGCAGTATTTT
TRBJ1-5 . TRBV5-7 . CASSYRVSNQPQHF TGTGCCAGCAGCTACAGGGTTAGCAATCAGCCCCAGCATTTT
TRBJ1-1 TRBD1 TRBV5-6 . CASSPRQGVLEAFF TGTGCCAGCAGCCCCCGACAGGGGGTGCTTGAAGCTTTCTTT
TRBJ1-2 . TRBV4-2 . CASSQDTRAANYGYTF TGTGCCAGCAGCCAAGATACCAGGGCGGCTAACTATGGCTACACCTTC